This T cell receptor (beta chain) appears in the sequencing data of a study of CD8 T cells in ankylosing spondylitis. General study results and limits: Matched ankylosing spondylitis synovial fluid reportedly contained a significantly enriched population of disease-linked clones. Seemingly distinctive of ankylosing spondylitis blood was a TCR beta motif formed by eight highly homologous variants.

This clonotype was observed a handful of times. Its antigen is currently unknown. From the 5' RACE reads, TCRdb called clonotypes with MiXCR, one entry per CDR3 protein. Of 200,000 to 250,000 distinct CDR3 sequences listed, around 25% are singletons. Per germline, CDR1 SGHKS and CDR2 YYEKEE (reference sequence). CDR3 size: 14 residues. The J segment lost 4 bases and the V segment lost 4 bases, leaving 3 bases of the junction unmatched. The sequenced sample was blood, either unsorted or a sorted T cell fraction (not recorded which). The V and J genes are TRBV5-5 and TRBJ1-3, with 9 nucleotides matching TRBD1. This clonotype was sampled from a male donor with ankylosing spondylitis or in good health (not recorded which). CDR3 DNA: TGTGCCAGCAGCGCCGGGACAGGGGGAAACACCATATATTTT. This gives the protein CASSAGTGGNTIYF.